This T cell receptor (beta chain) was found in a study of shared clonotypes between healthy human individuals. Study as a whole: Per-donor plates numbered three CD4 naive, three CD4 memory, two CD8 naive and one CD8 memory.

Germline CDR1 and CDR2: GTSNPN and SVGIG (reference sequence). The CDR3 sequence is 12 residues long. V was clipped by 1 base and J by 4 bases, with 6 bases between them. Repertoires were generated with immunoSEQ multiplex PCR, while TCRdb's copy carries only in-frame clones and drops some. In the table there are about a million clones, more than 60% of which are singletons. Only Caucasian adults living in Nashville, Tennessee made up the donor group. Material: memory CD4+ T cells sorted from blood. Stated subset: CD45RA-negative fraction. The clonotype comes from a young man in good health. This chain uses TRBV30 with TRBJ2-3, with unresolved D. Here the CDR3 DNA reads TGTGCCTGGAGTGAGTCCGCAGATACGCAGTATTTT. This translates into CAWSESADTQYF.